This T cell receptor (beta chain) was documented in a study of cytomegalovirus exposure and HLA in healthy donors (dated by TCRdb to 2016 to 2017). About the full investigation: A later analysis indicated that the 120 or so validation repertoires were generated on the platform also employed for the roughly 650 repertoires of the first cohort. The study aimed to test whether cataloging public T cell receptors could reveal signatures of past pathogen exposure. To predict cytomegalovirus infection status, the study brought together high-throughput TCR immunosequencing, statistical association of individual TCRs with disease status, and machine learning. In addition to the first cohort of 666 subjects, a separate validation cohort of 120 different subjects was used.

The donors were included in the validation cohort of approximately 120 subjects, a group kept apart from the approximately 690-subject first cohort. In the case of this clone: The target of this receptor is not known. No base-level quality is on record; no much larger clone is a single base apart.

Library prep was done by the immunoSEQ multiplex PCR assay. On the authors' methods: A statistical classification framework was developed to diagnose cytomegalovirus status using the catalog of TCR beta chain sequences. TCRdb limited this immuneACCESS table to in-frame rearrangements with V and J called. A share of clones is missing; checked studies link under half to unresolved V genes, and the rest is unexplained. The DNA was the basis for D and trimming; V, J and clone size are from that table. The sample table shows more than 150,000 clones, and about 86% are seen once. The biggest ten clones account for about 2.8% of the sample. Study-wide findings and limitations: It was suggested by the authors that the approach could potentially be generalized to other disease states and immunological phenotypes. Across donors, most TCR sequences were observed very rarely, whereas some public TCRs were present in many individuals. The classifier was reported to diagnose cytomegalovirus status with high specificity and sensitivity in both the original cohort and the validation cohort. All 120 or so repertoires were used to score co-occurrence in the validation cohort in a later analysis, because that analysis had no HLA typing for the cohort. In vitro tests confirmed that three of the cytomegalovirus-associated TCR beta chains recognize cytomegalovirus antigens. In the study, 150 to 200 TCR beta chains were listed as associated with cytomegalovirus. A later analysis found that TCRs clustered in the first cohort also tended to co-occur in the 120 or so validation repertoires, with 94% of cluster scores above 0.

Reading the germline V gene gives CDR1 ENHRY and CDR2 SYGVKD. V sheds 3 bases and J sheds 2 bases, leaving 12 bases between their ends. The CDR3 measures 15 amino acids from cysteine to phenylalanine. Only the CDR3 region is kept as DNA, spanning 45 bases read in frame from base 1. The receptor chain draws on TRBV10-3 and TRBJ2-3; no D segment can be confidently identified. This sequence originates from a young woman in good health and CMV-seropositive. Sequenced input: PBMCs. The DNA reads TGTGCCATCAGTGACGTCGGCGGATCCACAGATACGCAGTATTTT. Its coded protein is CAISDVGGSTDTQYF.